These T cell receptor beta chains were read from a single sample in a study of shared clonotypes between healthy human individuals. TCRdb keeps only in-frame clones here, not all; method: immunoSEQ multiplex PCR. This sample carries approximately 1,500,000 clones, over 95% of them seen once, and the ten largest clones take approximately 1.1%. The sequenced sample was naive CD4+ T cells sorted from blood. These receptors were taken from a man in his thirties or forties in good health. The CDR3 runs from the conserved cysteine through the conserved F or W. A D gene is named only where the DNA matches it firmly. Some rows mark clone size as missing; the rest say once, few, many or name a class of expanded clone.

v_call	j_call	d_call	clone_size	cdr3_nt	cdr3_aa
TRBV11-2	TRBJ1-4	.	.	TGTGCCAGCAGCCCGAGGGAGGGGCGGAATGAAAAACTGTTTTTT	CASSPREGRNEKLFF
TRBV5-4	TRBJ1-1	.	.	TGTGCCAGCAGCCCCGACCCCCGACAGACTAACACTGAAGCTTTCTTT	CASSPDPRQTNTEAFF
TRBV29-1	TRBJ2-1	.	.	TGCAGCGTTGGGGTACTAAGCGGGCTCACCTACAGTGAGCAGTTCTTC	CSVGVLSGLTYSEQFF
TRBV18	TRBJ2-4	TRBD1	.	TGTGCCAGCTCACCACTGGAGGGACAGGGTATAACCAAAAACATTCAGTACTTC	CASSPLEGQGITKNIQYF
TRBV27	TRBJ1-5	.	.	TGTGCCAGCAGTCCACAGGGATATAGCAATCAGCCCCAGCATTTT	CASSPQGYSNQPQHF
TRBV30	TRBJ2-1	TRBD1	.	TGTGCCTGGAGGGCCGGGACAGGGGCCCCCAATGAGCAGTTCTTC	CAWRAGTGAPNEQFF
TRBV5-8	TRBJ2-2	TRBD1	.	TGTGCCAGCAGCTTGGGGACAGGGGTTACCGGGGAGCTGTTTTTT	CASSLGTGVTGELFF
TRBV19	TRBJ2-7	.	.	TGTGCCAGTAGTCCTAACCGCGGGGGCGCCTACGAGCAGTACTTC	CASSPNRGGAYEQYF
TRBV7-9	TRBJ1-3	.	.	TGTGCCAGCAGCTCCCGGGACTTTCGAGGAAACACCATATATTTT	CASSSRDFRGNTIYF
TRBV10-3	TRBJ2-1	.	.	TGTGCCATCAGGGAATACAATGAGCAGTTCTTC	CAIREYNEQFF
TRBV7-6	TRBJ2-7	TRBD2	.	TGTGCCAGCAGACCTAAGGATGTTCGTTGCGGGAGGACCTACGAGCAGTACTTC	CASRPKDVRCGRTYEQYF
TRBV11-3	TRBJ2-2	.	.	TGTGCCAGCAGCTTAAGCTTCACCGGGGAGCTGTTTTTT	CASSLSFTGELFF
TRBV5-1	TRBJ2-5	.	.	TGCGCCAGCAGCTTGGATCCCAGACAAGAGACCCAGTACTTC	CASSLDPRQETQYF
TRBV29-1	TRBJ2-5	TRBD1	.	TGCAGCGTGGAAAGGACAGGGCAAGAGACCCAGTACTTC	CSVERTGQETQYF
TRBV7-8	TRBJ1-2	TRBD1	.	TGTGCCAGCAGCAAAGATAAACCGGGACAGCACTTTAATTCTAACTATGGCTACACCTTC	CASSKDKPGQHFNSNYGYTF
TRBV7-8	TRBJ2-3	.	.	TGTGCCAGCAGCTTTATGCGATCCAGCACAGATACGCAGTATTTT	CASSFMRSSTDTQYF
TRBV28	TRBJ1-1	TRBD1	.	TGTGCCAGCAGTTTTAGGTATGGCAGGGGGCTCACTGAAGCTTTCTTT	CASSFRYGRGLTEAFF
TRBV7-9	TRBJ2-2	.	.	TGTGCCAGCAGCAAAGACTACTCCCTTTGGGGTGATGATTCCGGGGAGCTGTTTTTT	CASSKDYSLWGDDSGELFF
TRBV5-8	TRBJ2-6	.	.	TGTGCCAGCAGGGTGATCTCTGGGGCCAACGTCCTGACTTTC	CASRVISGANVLTF
TRBV2	TRBJ2-7	.	.	TGTGCCAGCAGTGAACCGCAGGCCTACGAGCAGTACTTC	CASSEPQAYEQYF
TRBV19	TRBJ2-1	TRBD2	.	TGTGCCAGTAGTTCTGGGACTAGCTTCGATGAGCAGTTCTTC	CASSSGTSFDEQFF
TRBV18	TRBJ2-5	.	.	TGTGCCAGCTCACCAATCTCCTCGGGAAAGGAGACCCAGTACTTC	CASSPISSGKETQYF
TRBV9	TRBJ2-3	.	.	TGTGCCAGCAGCCCGGGGGCAGATACGCAGTATTTT	CASSPGADTQYF
TRBV4-1	TRBJ2-7	TRBD2	once	TGCGCCAGCAGCCAAGATGGCGGGAGGGGATACGAGCAGTACTTC	CASSQDGGRGYEQYF
TRBV5-5	TRBJ1-1	TRBD1	once	TGTGCCAGCAGCCTTCGGGACAGGGTAAGGGGAGACACTGAAGCTTTCTTT	CASSLRDRVRGDTEAFF
TRBV5-5	TRBJ2-5	TRBD1	.	TGTGCCAGCAGCCCCGGGGACAGGTCGGAGGAGACCCAGTACTTC	CASSPGDRSEETQYF
TRBV9	TRBJ2-7	TRBD1	.	TGTGCCAGCAGCCGACAGGGCCTGACGCACGAGCAGTACTTC	CASSRQGLTHEQYF
TRBV5-1	TRBJ2-3	.	once	TGCGCCAGCAGCAGCCCGCGGGTCGAGGATACGCAGTATTTT	CASSSPRVEDTQYF
TRBV7-9	TRBJ2-6	.	.	TGTGCCAGCAGCTTTTTAGATCCACGCTCTGGGGCCAACGTCCTGACTTTC	CASSFLDPRSGANVLTF
TRBV2	TRBJ1-4	.	.	TGTGCCAGCAGTAACCGGGACTCGGGGGAAAAACTGTTTTTT	CASSNRDSGEKLFF
TRBV5-5	TRBJ2-7	.	.	TGTGCCAGCAGCTTTTCCTACGAGCAGTACTTC	CASSFSYEQYF
TRBV5-6	TRBJ2-7	.	.	TGTGCCAGCAGCCCACAGGGTTACGCGAACTACGAGCAGTACTTC	CASSPQGYANYEQYF